This T cell receptor (beta chain) emerged from a study of a mutant IDH1 vaccine in newly diagnosed glioma. Turning to the study itself: The treated population exhibited a male proportion of about 60%, a female proportion of about 38%, and a mean age of approximately 41 years. Before enrollment, the patients had been treated with radiotherapy alone, temozolomide alone, or both together. Most of them had received both.

As for time point: week 11, during vaccination. All doses held 300 ug of mutant IDH1 20-mer peptide, with topical imiquimod. Donors' newly diagnosed IDH1-mutant WHO grade 3 or 4 astrocytomas lacked nuclear ATRX. Study results and limitations: Pseudoprogression seemed unlinked to shifts in top peripheral T cell clonotypes.

The method was immunoSEQ multiplex PCR; TCRdb's version includes in-frame clones alone and lacks a portion of them. The sample lists tens of thousands of clones, around 80% occurring once. A word on this clone: What it recognizes is unknown.

Germline V lookup: CDR1 LNHDA, CDR2 SQIVND (reference sequence). The CDR3 spans 16 residues. V lost 8 bases and J lost 5, with 19 bases in between. This TCR came from a man in his forties with glioma. Here the sequenced sample was PBMCs, taken from a glioma patient whose treatment included an IDH1 peptide vaccine. The rearrangement uses TRBV19 and TRBJ1-6; D might be TRBD1 (5 bases). CDR3 nucleotide sequence: TGTGCCAGTCAACCCACCTATGGGACGGATAATTCACCCCTCCACTTT. Its translation is CASQPTYGTDNSPLHF.